These T cell receptor beta chains were read from a single sample in a study of CD4 T cells in relation to SARS-CoV-2 and coronaviruses. Antigen specificity for these receptors is unknown. The protocol was immunoSEQ multiplex PCR, while the TCRdb copy is restricted to in-frame clones and leaves out a portion. The sample has about 21,000 clones; approximately 76% are singletons. Source material: CD4+ T cells from PBMCs, cultured in vitro. The receptors here all came from a human donor in good health. Each CDR3 is given with its conserved first and last residue. The D gene is left open where the match is weak. Clone size is not always given. Where it is, it says once, few, many or a class for expanded clones.

d_call	clone_size	cdr3_length	v_call	j_call	cdr3_nt	cdr3_aa
TRBD1	few	13	TRBV27	TRBJ2-4	TGTGCCAGCAGCCCATGGCAGGGGGTCGGTCAGTACTTC	CASSPWQGVGQYF
-	once	15	TRBV9	TRBJ2-2	TGTGCCAGCAGCCTCTTGGGGCGGTCCACCGGGGAGCTGTTTTTT	CASSLLGRSTGELFF
-	-	17	TRBV11-1	TRBJ2-1	TGTGCCAGCAGCTTAGCTCGGGGAGTGAGCTCCTACAATGAGCAGTTCTTC	CASSLARGVSSYNEQFF
-	-	15	TRBV5-1	TRBJ2-7	TGCGCCAGCCGGAGAAACCGGGACACCTCCTACGAGCAGTACTTC	CASRRNRDTSYEQYF
TRBD2	-	16	TRBV4-1	TRBJ2-7	TGCGCCAGCAGCCAAGATCTACGGCTAGCGGGCTACGAGCAGTACTTC	CASSQDLRLAGYEQYF
-	few	15	TRBV9	TRBJ1-6	TGTGCCAGCAGCGTAGCCCAGGGGAAAGATTCACCCCTCCACTTT	CASSVAQGKDSPLHF
-	medium-sized	16	TRBV12-1	TRBJ1-1	TGTGCCAGCAGCTTTCGGGACAGGGGGGTGAACACTGAAGCTTTCTTT	CASSFRDRGVNTEAFF
TRBD1	-	12	TRBV11-3	TRBJ1-1	TGTGCCAGCAGCTTAGGGGAGGGGGCAGCTTTCTTT	CASSLGEGAAFF
-	few	14	TRBV30	TRBJ2-3	TGTGCCTGGAGTGTAACGGGGGTGACAGATACGCAGTATTTT	CAWSVTGVTDTQYF
TRBD1	-	17	TRBV5-1	TRBJ2-4	TGCGCCAGCAGCTTGGCCTGGACAGGGACAATCAAAAACATTCAGTACTTC	CASSLAWTGTIKNIQYF
TRBD2	-	18	TRBV5-4	TRBJ2-1	TGTGCCAGCAGCTTTGTACTCGTGTCTAGCGGGAGGCACAATGAGCAGTTCTTC	CASSFVLVSSGRHNEQFF
-	few	17	TRBV7-8	TRBJ1-6	TGTGCCAGCAGCTTAGGTCGGGGCGGGCGGTGGAATTCACCCCTCCACTTT	CASSLGRGGRWNSPLHF
TRBD1	-	15	TRBV5-1	TRBJ1-2	TGCGCCAGCAGCTTTGGGGACAGGGGGGTACATGGCTACACCTTC	CASSFGDRGVHGYTF
TRBD1	-	13	TRBV19	TRBJ1-2	TGTGCCAGTAGTACAGGGACAGTCTATGGCTACACCTTC	CASSTGTVYGYTF
TRBD1	-	11	TRBV10-3	TRBJ1-2	TGTGCCATCAGCGAGGGGGACAGTGACACCTTC	CAISEGDSDTF
TRBD2	large	14	TRBV5-1	TRBJ2-7	TGCGCCAGCAGCCTAGCGGTTAGGACCTACGAGCAGTACTTC	CASSLAVRTYEQYF
TRBD1	-	14	TRBV11-2	TRBJ2-1	TGTGCCAGCAGCACACTACAGGGGGCTTATGAGCAGTTCTTC	CASSTLQGAYEQFF
-	-	16	TRBV18	TRBJ1-5	TGTGCCAGCTCACCACGGCCGGGTGGGAGCAATCAGCCCCAGCATTTT	CASSPRPGGSNQPQHF
-	-	14	TRBV19	TRBJ1-1	TGTGCCAGTAGTATAAATTCGGAGGCCACTGAAGCTTTCTTT	CASSINSEATEAFF
-	-	16	TRBV5-1	TRBJ2-6	TGCGCCAGCAGCCCGGTTCCGCGCTCTGGGGCCAACGTCCTGACTTTC	CASSPVPRSGANVLTF
TRBD2	-	15	TRBV5-1	TRBJ2-1	TGCGCCAGCAGCAGAATAGCGGGAGCCTACAATGAGCAGTTCTTC	CASSRIAGAYNEQFF
-	-	13	TRBV6-5	TRBJ2-5	TGTGCCAGCAGTCCCAGGCGGCCGGAGACCCAGTACTTC	CASSPRRPETQYF
TRBD1	-	15	TRBV19	TRBJ1-2	TGTGCCAGTAGTACTAAACAGGGGACTAACTATGGCTACACCTTC	CASSTKQGTNYGYTF
TRBD1	few	9	TRBV20-1	TRBJ1-2	TGCAGGGACAGGGTCGGGAACACCTTC	CRDRVGNTF
-	-	13	TRBV12-3/TRBV12-4	TRBJ2-1	TGTGCCAGCAAGGGGACAACCTACAATGAGCAGTTCTTC	CASKGTTYNEQFF
-	-	13	TRBV7-2	TRBJ2-5	TGTGCCAGCAGCTTCTCAGGGGAAGAGACCCAGTACTTC	CASSFSGEETQYF
-	few	15	TRBV6-2/TRBV6-3	TRBJ2-5	TGTGCCAGCAGTTACTCGGGGCGGCCAGGGGTGGGCCAGTACTTC	CASSYSGRPGVGQYF
-	-	15	TRBV30	TRBJ2-1	TGTGCCTGGAGTGGAAGTAGAATGGACAGCAATGAGCAGTTCTTC	CAWSGSRMDSNEQFF
-	-	15	TRBV6-5	TRBJ2-1	TGTGCCAGCAGTTACTCGCAAGGAAACTACAATGAGCAGTTCTTC	CASSYSQGNYNEQFF
-	-	13	TRBV19	TRBJ2-5	TGTGCCAGTAGTACCACCACCGCGGAGACCCAGTACTTC	CASSTTTAETQYF
TRBD1	-	15	TRBV10-3	TRBJ2-5	TGTGCCATCAGTGAGTCGGCAGGGGGCCGGGAGACCCAGTACTTC	CAISESAGGRETQYF
-	-	15	TRBV6-2/TRBV6-3	TRBJ2-1	TGTGCCAGCAGTTACCGGGCGGAGGGGGGGAATGAGCAGTTCTTC	CASSYRAEGGNEQFF
TRBD1	-	15	TRBV30	TRBJ1-6	TGTGCCTGGAGCGTCCCGACAGGGCCCAATTCACCCCTCCACTTT	CAWSVPTGPNSPLHF
-	-	14	TRBV7-3	TRBJ2-2	TGTGCCAGCAGCCCGGACGGAAACACCGGGGAGCTGTTTTTT	CASSPDGNTGELFF
TRBD2	-	14	TRBV6-1	TRBJ2-1	TGTGCCAGCAGTGAAGCGAGCCGGGGACTACAGCAGTTCTTC	CASSEASRGLQQFF
TRBD1	-	20	TRBV2	TRBJ1-5	TGTGCCAGCAGCGGAGCACCGGGACAGCCAAAGTCGGCGCTCAATCAGCCCCAGCATTTT	CASSGAPGQPKSALNQPQHF
TRBD1	few	18	TRBV7-3	TRBJ2-6	TGTGCCAGCAGCCGGGGACAGGATCCCCGCCCTGGGGCCAACGTCCTGACTTTC	CASSRGQDPRPGANVLTF
-	-	15	TRBV5-4	TRBJ1-3	TGTGCCAGCAGCCACCGGGAAGGGGCTGGAAACACCATATATTTT	CASSHREGAGNTIYF
-	-	14	TRBV4-1	TRBJ1-2	TGCGCCAGCAGCCAAGACCCCCATCTGGGAGGCTACACCTTC	CASSQDPHLGGYTF
TRBD1	few	14	TRBV19	TRBJ1-6	TGTGCCAGTAGCAGGACAGGGGTAAATTCACCCCTCCACTTT	CASSRTGVNSPLHF
-	few	13	TRBV4-1	TRBJ2-7	TGCGCCAGCAGCCTAGGACCCTCCTACGAGCAGTACTTC	CASSLGPSYEQYF
TRBD2	-	17	TRBV5-1	TRBJ2-1	TGCGCCAGCAGCCCGGCTCATGGGGGGACTACTTACAATGAGCAGTTCTTC	CASSPAHGGTTYNEQFF
-	large	14	TRBV5-5	TRBJ2-7	TGTGCCAGCAGCTTCGCGGGCAACTCCTACGAGCAGTACTTC	CASSFAGNSYEQYF
TRBD1	-	16	TRBV24-1	TRBJ2-2	TGTGCCACCAGTGATTTGGGACAGGGGGACACCGGGGAGCTGTTTTTT	CATSDLGQGDTGELFF
-	-	13	TRBV12-3/TRBV12-4	TRBJ1-2	TGTGCCAGCAGCCCCAGGGATTCGGATGGCTACACCTTC	CASSPRDSDGYTF
-	few	15	TRBV30	TRBJ1-2	TGTGCCTGGAGTGTATTCGGTGGCGGAAACTATGGCTACACCTTC	CAWSVFGGGNYGYTF
-	-	14	TRBV24-1	TRBJ1-5	TGTGCCACCAGTGATGGGGGGCCTGTTAGTCCCCAGCATTTT	CATSDGGPVSPQHF
TRBD1	-	13	TRBV15	TRBJ2-5	TGTGCCGTTCGACCGGGACAGAGGGAGACCCAGTACTTC	CAVRPGQRETQYF
-	-	15	TRBV5-8	TRBJ1-1	TGTGCCAGCAGCTCGACTGGTATAATGAACACTGAAGCTTTCTTT	CASSSTGIMNTEAFF
TRBD2	-	18	TRBV10-1	TRBJ2-3	TGCGCCAGCAGCAGGACTAGCGGGACCTCCGGCGGGGCAGATACGCAGTATTTT	CASSRTSGTSGGADTQYF